One sample yielded the 20 T cell receptor beta chains listed below, sequenced in a study of blood T cell repertoires in COVID-19. This table comes from immunoSEQ multiplex PCR, and its TCRdb copy is limited to in-frame clones, with some not included. This sample has about 250,000 clones, with 86% found just once. The source material was PBMCs or T cells enriched from blood (not recorded which). These receptors all come from a man in his forties who had recovered from COVID-19.

V and J are TRBV19 and TRBJ2-1; 9 bases are shared with TRBD2. Looked up from germline, CDR1 is LNHDA and CDR2 is SQIVND (reference sequence). The length of the CDR3 is 16 residues. J lost 8 bases, V lost 3 bases, and 11 bases had no gene match. The CDR3 here is CASSILHAGGRDEQFF. CDR3 coding DNA: TGTGCCAGTAGTATTTTACACGCGGGGGGGCGTGATGAGCAGTTCTTC.

The chain is built from TRBV27 and TRBJ2-7, with a possible D match to TRBD2 (5 bases). Germline CDR1 MNHEY, CDR2 SMNVEV (reference sequence). The CDR3 spans 14 residues. V was clipped by 0 bases and J by 5 bases, with 11 bases between them. Written as DNA, the CDR3 is TGTGCCAGCAGTTTATCGAGATCCGGGAACGAGCAGTACTTC. It is translated as CASSLSRSGNEQYF.

The chain is built from TRBV2 and TRBJ2-5; 14 nucleotides match TRBD2. Germline V gene data show CDR1 as SNHLY and CDR2 as FYNNEI. The CDR3 length is 14 residues. V shed 7 bases, J shed 4 bases, and the junction held 2 bases outside the gene matches. In DNA, the CDR3 is TGTGCCAGCAAAGGGACTAGCGGGAGAGAGACCCAGTACTTC. This codes for CASKGTSGRETQYF.

The chain has TRBV5-1 and TRBJ2-7; D may be TRBD1 (6 bases). Germline CDR1 SGHRS, CDR2 YFSETQ. The CDR3 has 15 residues. The V end lost 4 bases, the J end lost 5 bases, and 19 bases lay between the germline ends. CDR3 nucleotides: TGCGCCAGCAGCCGGGACATAGGGCGTGGGGACGAGCAGTACTTC. It specifies CASSRDIGRGDEQYF.

The chain joins TRBV18 to TRBJ2-7, with 8 positions matching TRBD2. Germline assignment: CDR1 KGHSH and CDR2 LQKENI. The CDR3 sequence is 17 residues long. J gave up 3 bases and V 3 bases, and 13 bases lay outside the gene matches. DNA of the CDR3: TGTGCCAGCTCACCTTTTCTGGTTAGCGGGAAGGTCTACGAGCAGTACTTC. It translates to CASSPFLVSGKVYEQYF.

This chain connects TRBV30 to TRBJ2-5; 10 bases are shared with TRBD2. J gave up 6 bases and V 4 bases, and 8 bases lay outside the gene matches. The CDR3 runs to 14 residues. The germline V gene has CDR1 GTSNPN and CDR2 SVGIG (reference sequence). The CDR3 nucleotides are TGTGCCTGGACACGAGCGGGGGGGCTCAAGACCCAGTACTTC. It yields the protein CAWTRAGGLKTQYF.

The chain is built from TRBV5-8 and TRBJ2-2; 7 bases match TRBD2. Unmatched junction bases numbered 1, after V lost 1 base and J lost 1 base. Germline CDR1 SGHTS, CDR2 YDEGEE. The CDR3 spans 15 residues. The CDR3 region is CASSLPSGNTGELFF. DNA of the CDR3: TGTGCCAGCAGCTTGCCTAGCGGGAACACCGGGGAGCTGTTTTTT.

The chain has TRBV6-1 and TRBJ1-3, with a weak D call TRBD1 (6 bases). Looked up from germline, CDR1 is MNHNS and CDR2 is SASEGT. The CDR3 consists of 16 residues. Trimming left V 2 bases short and J 4 bases short, with 15 bases between. In DNA, the CDR3 is TGTGCCAGCAGTGAAATCGGGGGGCCGGGCGGAAACACCATATATTTT. It encodes CASSEIGGPGGNTIYF.

V gene TRBV5-1 combines with J gene TRBJ2-5; the match to TRBD1 covers 7 bases. CDR3 length: 16 residues. The J segment lost 4 bases and the V segment lost 4 bases, leaving 13 bases of the junction unmatched. Germline CDR1 and CDR2: SGHRS and YFSETQ. CDR3 sequence reads: CASSARITGAGETQYF. The DNA for the CDR3 is TGCGCCAGCAGCGCCCGAATAACAGGGGCGGGAGAGACCCAGTACTTC.

The chain couples TRBV7-9 to TRBJ1-1; no definite D call. CDR3 length: 13 residues. Trimming left V 5 bases short and J 5 bases short, with 12 bases between. The germline V gene has CDR1 SEHNR and CDR2 FQNEAQ (reference sequence). In DNA form, the CDR3 reads TGTGCCAGCAGCCCCTCTTCGGGGACTGAAGCTTTCTTT. Translated: CASSPSSGTEAFF.

The rearrangement links TRBV7-2 to TRBJ2-1, with 11 positions matching TRBD2. The CDR3 covers 15 residues. Trimming took 1 base from V and 10 from J; bases not matched to a gene: 6. CDR1 is SGHTA, CDR2 FQGNSA, per germline. The CDR3 coding sequence is TGTGCCAGCAGCTTAGGACTAGCGGGGCTCACAGAGCAGTTCTTC. Amino acid sequence: CASSLGLAGLTEQFF.

CDR3 residues: CASSYSIQTYGYTF. CDR3 in DNA: TGTGCCAGCAGTTACTCTATACAAACCTATGGCTACACCTTC. This rearrangement joins TRBV6-5 to TRBJ1-2; D call uncertain. The length of the CDR3 is 14 residues. Per germline, CDR1 MNHEY and CDR2 SVGAGI. V dropped 0 bases and J dropped 4 bases, with 9 bases sitting between them.

This chain uses TRBV5-1 with TRBJ2-1, with 10 bases matching TRBD2. The CDR3 is made up of 17 amino acids. After removal of 3 bases from V and 1 base from J, the junction contained 7 bases not matched to a gene. Germline V CDR1 and CDR2: SGHRS, YFSETQ. In DNA, the CDR3 is TGCGCCAGCAGCTATACCTTACTAGCGGGGTCCTACAATGAGCAGTTCTTC. Translated: CASSYTLLAGSYNEQFF.

This clone was recorded at least ten times. The chain uses TRBV2 and TRBJ2-7; 11 nucleotides line up with TRBD2. Germline-derived CDR1 and CDR2 are SNHLY and FYNNEI. The CDR3 runs 17 residues. The junction had 12 bases not matched to a gene; V was cut back by 7 bases and J by 1 base. CDR3 in DNA: TGTGCCAGCAACGCAGGATGGCTAGCGGGAGGATCCTACGAGCAGTACTTC. Its protein is CASNAGWLAGGSYEQYF.

This chain joins TRBV5-1 and TRBJ2-7, with TRBD1 identical over 10 bases. The CDR3 spans 13 residues. Germline V CDR1 and CDR2: SGHRS, YFSETQ. Germline trimming cut 4 bases from V and 5 bases from J; bases unmatched to any gene: 3. DNA for the CDR3: TGCGCCAGCAGCGCTGGGACAGGGGACGAGCAGTACTTC. Translating it yields CASSAGTGDEQYF. The full variable domain, in which reference TRBV5-1 and TRBJ2-7 provide the parts outside the CDR3, is KAGVTQTPRYLIKTRGQQVTLSCSPISGHRSVSWYQQTPGQGLQFLFEYFSETQRNKGNFPGRFSGRQFSNSRSEMNVSTLELGDSALYLCASSAGTGDEQYFGPGTRLTVT.

The chain employs TRBV11-3 and TRBJ2-2; D remains ambiguous. CDR1 is SGHNT and CDR2 is YENEEA in the germline V gene. V dropped 1 base and J dropped 2 bases, with 5 bases sitting between them. The CDR3 loop spans 14 amino acids. For the CDR3, the DNA is TGTGCCAGCAGCTTAGTCCTAAACACCGGGGAGCTGTTTTTT. Translating it yields CASSLVLNTGELFF.

The chain couples TRBV27 to TRBJ1-1, with D hard to call. The CDR3 extends over 11 amino acids. V was cut by 8 bases and J by 4 bases, with 8 bases left in between. Germline V gene lookup returns CDR1 MNHEY and CDR2 SMNVEV (reference sequence). CDR3 protein: CASHSGTEAFF. The CDR3 DNA is TGTGCCAGCCACTCGGGCACTGAAGCTTTCTTT.

V and J are TRBV27 and TRBJ1-2; tentatively, D is TRBD1 (6 bases). Trimming removed 5 bases at V and 4 bases at J, with 11 bases between. Germline V gene lookup returns CDR1 MNHEY and CDR2 SMNVEV (reference sequence). CDR3 length: 13 amino acids. The CDR3 nucleotides read TGTGCCAGCAGTCCAGGACAGACCTATGGCTACACCTTC. Residues: CASSPGQTYGYTF.

The chain couples TRBV5-1 to TRBJ1-1; D uncertain. From germline, CDR1 is SGHRS and CDR2 YFSETQ. The CDR3 has 14 amino acids. V shed 0 bases and J shed 6 bases, with 12 bases lying between them. CDR3 DNA sequence: TGCGCCAGCAGCTTGGCCTATGAGGAATCTGAAGCTTTCTTT. Translated: CASSLAYEESEAFF. Full variable domain (missing parts from reference TRBV5-1 and TRBJ1-1): KAGVTQTPRYLIKTRGQQVTLSCSPISGHRSVSWYQQTPGQGLQFLFEYFSETQRNKGNFPGRFSGRQFSNSRSEMNVSTLELGDSALYLCASSLAYEESEAFFGQGTRLTVV.

Note on this clone: The final CDR3 position lacks the conserved phenylalanine or tryptophan, pointing to a likely read error. The DNA is omitted, as the CDR3 cannot be located on it reliably, and the CDR3 follows TCRdb's listing. This chain joins TRBV2 and TRBJ2-3; the table's D call, TRBD1, has no DNA check behind it. 14 amino acids form the CDR3, both terminal residues included. The germline V gene has CDR1 SNHLY and CDR2 FYNNEI. The CDR3 loop is CASSEAMRTGLGEL.